Included here is one T cell receptor (beta chain) sequence, with context. Germline-derived CDR1 and CDR2 are MGHRA and YSYEKL. The CDR3 consists of 15 residues. Trimming cost V 5 bases and J 2 bases; bases outside gene matches: 7. These data belong to a study of blood T cell repertoires in COVID-19. Overall study context: Sample material is recorded as cDNA or gDNA derived from T cells, B-cell-depleted T cells, or PBMCs.

The data were produced by immunoSEQ multiplex PCR, yet TCRdb's version contains in-frame clones alone and is incomplete. The repertoire consists of some 200,000 clones, with about 86% occurring once and the leading ten covering about an eighth. The V and J genes are TRBV4-1 and TRBJ1-1; 8 nucleotides agree with TRBD1. Specimen: peripheral blood. This TCR derives from a man aged 25-45 years with active or convalescent COVID-19. The CDR3 nucleotides read TGCGCCAGCAGCAGTCGACAGGGGACAAACACTGAAGCTTTCTTT. This translates into CASSSRQGTNTEAFF.